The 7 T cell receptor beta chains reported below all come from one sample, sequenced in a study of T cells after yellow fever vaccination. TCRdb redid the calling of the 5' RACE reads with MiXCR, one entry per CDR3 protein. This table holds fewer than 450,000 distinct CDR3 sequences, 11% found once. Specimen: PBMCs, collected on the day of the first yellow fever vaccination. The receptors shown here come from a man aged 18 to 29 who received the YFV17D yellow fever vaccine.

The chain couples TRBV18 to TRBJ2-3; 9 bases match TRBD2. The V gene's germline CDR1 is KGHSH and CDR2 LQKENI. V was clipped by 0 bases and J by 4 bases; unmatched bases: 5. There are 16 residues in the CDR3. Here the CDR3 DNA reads TGTGCCAGCTCACCACCCCCTAGCGGGGTAGCAGATACGCAGTATTTT. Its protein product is CASSPPPSGVADTQYF.

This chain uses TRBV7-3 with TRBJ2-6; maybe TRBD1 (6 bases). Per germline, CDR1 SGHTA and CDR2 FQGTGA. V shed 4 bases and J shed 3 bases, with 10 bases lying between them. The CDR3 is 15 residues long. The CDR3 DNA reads TGTGCCAGCAGCTCCACAGGGTATGGGGCCAACGTCCTGACTTTC. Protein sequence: CASSSTGYGANVLTF.

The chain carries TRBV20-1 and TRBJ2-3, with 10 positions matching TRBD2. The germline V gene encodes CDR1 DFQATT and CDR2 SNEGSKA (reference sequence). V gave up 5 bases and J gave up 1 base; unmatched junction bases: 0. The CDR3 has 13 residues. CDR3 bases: TGCAGTGCTCTAGCGGGGGGCACAGATACGCAGTATTTT. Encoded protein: CSALAGGTDTQYF.

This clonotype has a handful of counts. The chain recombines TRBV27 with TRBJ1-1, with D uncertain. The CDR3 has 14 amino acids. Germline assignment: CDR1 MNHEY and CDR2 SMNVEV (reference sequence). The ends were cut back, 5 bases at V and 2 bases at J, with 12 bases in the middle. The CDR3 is CASSPGSRNTEAFF. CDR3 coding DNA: TGTGCCAGCAGTCCGGGGTCCAGAAACACTGAAGCTTTCTTT.

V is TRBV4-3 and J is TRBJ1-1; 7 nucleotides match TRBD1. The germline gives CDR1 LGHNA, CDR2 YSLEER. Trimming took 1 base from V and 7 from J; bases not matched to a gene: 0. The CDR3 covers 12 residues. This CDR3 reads CASSQGTGEAFF. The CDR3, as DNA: TGCGCCAGCAGCCAAGGGACAGGTGAAGCTTTCTTT.

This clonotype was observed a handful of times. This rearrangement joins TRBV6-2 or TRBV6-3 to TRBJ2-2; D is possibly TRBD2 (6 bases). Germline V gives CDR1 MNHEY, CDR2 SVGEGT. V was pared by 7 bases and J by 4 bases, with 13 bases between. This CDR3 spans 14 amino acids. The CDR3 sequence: CASISLRGTGELFF. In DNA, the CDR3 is TGTGCCAGCATATCTCTGCGGGGCACCGGGGAGCTGTTTTTT.

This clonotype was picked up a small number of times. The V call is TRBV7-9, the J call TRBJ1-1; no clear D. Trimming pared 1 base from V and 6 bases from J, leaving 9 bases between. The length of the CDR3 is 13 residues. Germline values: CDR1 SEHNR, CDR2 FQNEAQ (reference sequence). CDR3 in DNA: TGTGCCAGCAGCTTAGGTTGGGAAGCTGAAGCTTTCTTT. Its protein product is CASSLGWEAEAFF.